This passage covers 20 T cell receptor beta chains from one sample sequenced in a study of blood T cell repertoires in COVID-19. This table comes from immunoSEQ multiplex PCR, and its TCRdb copy is limited to in-frame clones, with some not included. The table lists 200,000 to 250,000 clones, around 80% of them singletons. The sequenced sample was peripheral blood. The receptor source for this set is a woman in her 70s with acute or convalescent COVID-19.

This chain connects TRBV6-1 to TRBJ2-5, with 7 bases fitting TRBD1. CDR1 MNHNS and CDR2 SASEGT come from the germline V gene. This CDR3 has 17 residues. The V gene end was trimmed by 2 bases and the J gene end by 2 bases; junction bases not matched to a gene: 11. In nucleotides, the CDR3 is TGTGCCAGCAGTGAACACAGGGGTGAGGGCGTTCAAGAGACCCAGTACTTC. It encodes CASSEHRGEGVQETQYF.

This clone has a count of ten or more. The chain joins TRBV4-1 to TRBJ1-6; D remains unclear. The germline CDR1 and CDR2 sequences are MGHRA and YSYEKL. The CDR3 is 17 residues long. Trimming removed 1 base from V and 9 bases from J, with 19 bases in between. CDR3 coding DNA: TGCGCCAGCAGCCAAGGTCTTGCGTACGGGGTTGGTTCACCCCTCCACTTT. Encoded protein: CASSQGLAYGVGSPLHF.

This chain links TRBV11-3 with TRBJ2-1, with 10 bases lining up with TRBD1. V dropped 3 bases and J dropped 8; count of bases not matched to a gene: 7. The germline V gene encodes CDR1 SGHNT and CDR2 YENEEA. The CDR3 sequence is 15 residues long. CDR3 loop: CASSLGQGLEDEQFF. CDR3 coding DNA: TGTGCCAGCAGCTTGGGACAGGGGCTGGAGGATGAGCAGTTCTTC.

V usage is TRBV3-1 (or the pseudogene TRBV3-2) and J usage is TRBJ2-4; TRBD2 agrees at 14 bases. CDR1 and CDR2 from the germline V gene are LGHDT and YNNKEL (reference sequence). This CDR3 has 17 residues. Trimming cost V 1 base and J 3 bases; bases outside gene matches: 2. The CDR3 DNA reads as TGTGCCAGCAGCCAAGCCGGACTAGCGGGGGGCAAAAACATTCAGTACTTC. Residues: CASSQAGLAGGKNIQYF.

This chain joins TRBV14 and TRBJ2-3; 12 bases line up with TRBD2. The J segment lost 2 bases and the V segment lost 4 bases, leaving 4 bases of the junction unmatched. Germline V gene data show CDR1 as SGHDN and CDR2 as FVKESK. The CDR3 contains 16 residues. CDR3 sequence reads: CASSLRLAGVTDTQYF. CDR3 in DNA: TGTGCCAGCAGCCTGCGACTAGCGGGGGTCACAGATACGCAGTATTTT.

This rearrangement joins TRBV27 to TRBJ2-6; D might be TRBD1 (5 bases). The CDR3 is 16 residues long. The ends were cut back, 1 base at V and 2 bases at J, with 9 bases in the middle. CDR1 is MNHEY, CDR2 SMNVEV, per germline (reference sequence). The chain's CDR3 is CASSLFGQPGANVLTF. The CDR3, as DNA: TGTGCCAGCAGTTTATTCGGACAACCTGGGGCCAACGTCCTGACTTTC.

The count of this clone is one. This sequence joins TRBV5-5 and TRBJ2-3, with a tentative D call TRBD2 (6 bases). This CDR3 is built from 15 residues. The germline V gene has CDR1 SGHKS and CDR2 YYEKEE (reference sequence). With 0 bases removed from V and 6 bases from J, the gap between germline ends came to 14 bases. The CDR3 DNA reads TGTGCCAGCAGCTTGGGTCGGGCTGGAGGGGATACGCAGTATTTT. Encoded protein: CASSLGRAGGDTQYF.

V gene TRBV7-6 combines with J gene TRBJ2-5; D is perhaps TRBD1 (6 bases). Germline loops: CDR1 SGHVS, CDR2 FNYEAQ. The CDR3 has 16 residues. Trimming pared 2 bases from V and 5 bases from J, leaving 18 bases between. CDR3 protein: CASSLSPQGRAETQYF. DNA of the CDR3: TGTGCCAGCAGCTTATCACCCCAGGGGCGGGCCGAGACCCAGTACTTC.

This rearrangement joins TRBV4-1 to TRBJ2-5; TRBD1 aligns across 8 bases. Germline trimming cut 6 bases from V and 6 bases from J; bases unmatched to any gene: 12. The CDR3 is 15 residues long. The germline gives CDR1 MGHRA, CDR2 YSYEKL. This chain's CDR3 is CASSRAAGGEKTQYF. Written as DNA, the CDR3 is TGCGCCAGCAGTCGGGCCGCAGGGGGCGAAAAGACCCAGTACTTC.

The genes are TRBV7-3 and TRBJ2-7, with TRBD1 as a possible D gene (6 bases). The CDR3 extends over 15 amino acids. Trimming removed 2 bases at V and 6 bases at J, with 17 bases between. Germline CDR1 reads SGHTA; CDR2 reads FQGTGA. DNA for the CDR3: TGTGCCAGCAGCTTAGGTAGAGGGACATCCGGCGAGCAGTACTTC. Translated, it gives CASSLGRGTSGEQYF.

Only one count was recorded for this clone. The chain couples TRBV11-3 to TRBJ2-3, with 8 bases fitting TRBD2. Germline CDR1 is SGHNT and CDR2 is YENEEA. This CDR3 is built from 16 residues. J gave up 2 bases and V 5 bases, and 9 bases lay outside the gene matches. This CDR3 reads CASSGRGGGDTDTQYF. CDR3 in DNA: TGTGCCAGCAGCGGTCGGGGGGGTGGTGACACAGATACGCAGTATTTT.

In its sample, this clone was seen a few times. The chain uses TRBV6-5 and TRBJ1-1; D gene uncertain. Trimming took 2 bases from V and 1 from J, leaving 8 bases between them. CDR1 and CDR2 (germline): MNHEY, SVGAGI. The CDR3 contains 14 residues. The CDR3 nucleotides are TGTGCCAGCAGTTACAATTCCTGGAACACTGAAGCTTTCTTT. Amino acid sequence: CASSYNSWNTEAFF.

The chain joins TRBV5-6 to TRBJ2-7; 8 bases are shared with TRBD1. V dropped 2 bases and J dropped 9; count of bases not matched to a gene: 13. The CDR3 runs 15 residues. The germline CDR1 and CDR2 sequences are SGHDT and YYEEEE. In DNA form, the CDR3 reads TGTGCCAGCAGCTTCCGTGGACAGGGAGTTGGAAGGCAGTACGTC. Protein product: CASSFRGQGVGRQYV.

V gene TRBV19 combines with J gene TRBJ2-1; 8 bases agree with TRBD2. CDR1 is LNHDA, CDR2 SQIVND, per germline (reference sequence). J lost 4 bases, V lost 1 base, and 6 bases had no gene match. The CDR3 has 16 amino acids. The CDR3 protein is CASSIGRGGSYNEQFF. The CDR3 bases are TGTGCCAGTAGTATAGGCCGCGGGGGGTCATACAATGAGCAGTTCTTC.

The chain has TRBV5-1 and TRBJ2-6; TRBD2 might be the D (5 bases). Trimming took off 6 bases at V and 4 bases at J, with 17 bases between the two ends. Per germline, CDR1 SGHRS and CDR2 YFSETQ. The CDR3 consists of 16 residues. This CDR3 is CASTNGVVAGANVLTF. DNA for the CDR3: TGCGCCAGCACCAACGGGGTCGTGGCAGGGGCCAACGTCCTGACTTTC.

The chain recombines TRBV7-2 with TRBJ2-2; 9 bases are shared with TRBD2. Trimming took 5 bases from V and 6 from J; bases not matched to a gene: 10. Germline CDR1 reads SGHTA; CDR2 reads FQGNSA. The CDR3 has 16 amino acids. CDR3 DNA sequence: TGTGCCAGCAGCCAATCCGGACTAGCGATCCCCGGGGAGCTGTTTTTT. It encodes CASSQSGLAIPGELFF.

V usage is TRBV6-2 or TRBV6-3 and J usage is TRBJ2-7; 7 bases match TRBD2. Germline CDR1 is MNHEY and CDR2 is SVGEGT. The CDR3 runs 11 residues. The trim removed 4 bases at V and 6 bases at J, leaving 0 bases unmatched. The CDR3 protein is CASSSGGEQYF. In nucleotides, the CDR3 is TGTGCCAGCAGTTCGGGGGGCGAGCAGTACTTC.

This clone was found once. The gene calls are TRBV27 and TRBJ1-2, with 11 bases that match TRBD1. Trimming took 8 bases from V and 0 from J; bases not matched to a gene: 14. This CDR3 is 18 amino acids long. Germline CDR1 reads MNHEY; CDR2 reads SMNVEV (reference sequence). CDR3 DNA: TGTGCCAGCCGGGACCCCGGACAGGGGGCAGGTCCTAACTATGGCTACACCTTC. Translated, it gives CASRDPGQGAGPNYGYTF.

The V call is TRBV11-1, the J call TRBJ2-7; the D is unclear. V lost 4 bases and J 1 base, leaving 8 bases between the germline ends. CDR1 SGHAT and CDR2 FQDESV come from the germline V gene (reference sequence). The CDR3 is 13 residues long. The CDR3 coding sequence is TGTGCCAGCAGCTCCCCCTTTTCCTACGAGCAGTACTTC. Protein: CASSSPFSYEQYF.

The chain employs TRBV19 and TRBJ1-5; D might be TRBD1 (5 bases). V dropped 3 bases and J dropped 4 bases, with 13 bases sitting between them. CDR3 length: 15 residues. Germline V gene lookup returns CDR1 LNHDA and CDR2 SQIVND (reference sequence). CDR3 DNA: TGTGCCAGTAGTATTAGCGGGACCTTTAATCAGCCCCAGCATTTT. This translates into CASSISGTFNQPQHF.